This TCR beta chain came from a study of read filtering for tumor transcriptome and immune sequencing. The V end lost 8 bases, the J end lost 1 base, and 23 bases lay between the germline ends. This CDR3 spans 17 amino acids. Germline CDR1 reads MDHEN; CDR2 reads SYDVKM. This clonotype was detected a few times. From around 0.4 ug of RNA, a library with molecular barcoded alpha/delta and beta/gamma adaptors was made. MiXCR was run by TCRdb on the reads, yielding one entry per CDR3 protein. Of approximately 61,000 distinct CDR3 sequences listed, about 19% are singletons. The sequence was collected from a donor at least 40 years old with multiple myeloma. The sequencing input was a population of CD138-negative cells sorted from bone marrow. The chain has TRBV28 and TRBJ1-2; no reliable D call. The CDR3 here is CASENVARRTLNYGYTF. The CDR3 nucleotides are TGTGCCAGCGAAAATGTGGCCCGGCGAACTCTTAACTATGGCTACACCTTC.